A single sample is the source of the 11 T cell receptor beta chains below, sequenced in a study of blood T cell repertoires in COVID-19. Profiling relied on immunoSEQ multiplex PCR, and the TCRdb table lists in-frame clones only, not all of them. The data show 430,000 or so clones, around nine tenths seen once. The source material was PBMCs or T cells enriched from blood (not recorded which). The receptors shown here come from a woman between 18 and 29 years old who had been exposed to COVID-19.

The chain links TRBV7-9 to TRBJ2-7, with D possibly being TRBD2 (5 bases). V dropped 3 bases and J dropped 5 bases, with 20 bases sitting between them. The CDR3 covers 16 residues. Germline V lookup: CDR1 SEHNR, CDR2 FQNEAQ (reference sequence). The CDR3 DNA is TGTGCCAGCAGCTTTTATGGTTCCGGGGTGTCCGACGAGCAGTACTTC. Protein: CASSFYGSGVSDEQYF.

The rearrangement joins TRBV6-5 to TRBJ2-5; possible D gene TRBD2, 5 bases. With 5 bases removed from V and 3 bases from J, the gap between germline ends came to 10 bases. The CDR3 extends over 13 amino acids. From germline, CDR1 is MNHEY and CDR2 SVGAGI. CDR3 sequence reads: CASSTEGEETQYF. The CDR3 DNA follows: TGTGCCAGCAGTACTGAGGGAGAAGAGACCCAGTACTTC.

A single count supports this clone. This CDR3 is also generated by other DNA sequences in the sample. CDR3 bases: TGTGCCAGTAGTATGACAGGGTCCAACTATGGCTACACCTTC. Residues: CASSMTGSNYGYTF. This rearrangement joins TRBV19 to TRBJ1-2, with 7 bases identical to TRBD1. CDR1 and CDR2 (germline): LNHDA, SQIVND (reference sequence). Trimming cost V 3 bases and J 2 bases; bases outside gene matches: 3. This CDR3 has 14 amino acids.

This chain links TRBV3-1 (or the pseudogene TRBV3-2) with TRBJ2-2, with D perhaps matching TRBD2 (6 bases). Trimming took off 5 bases at V and 6 bases at J, with 19 bases between the two ends. Germline V gives CDR1 LGHDT, CDR2 YNNKEL (reference sequence). CDR3 length: 16 amino acids. CDR3 coding DNA: TGTGCCAGCAGCGTCTGGGCTAGCGTCGTCCCCGGGGAGCTGTTTTTT. It is translated as CASSVWASVVPGELFF.

The rearrangement uses TRBV6-2 or TRBV6-3 and TRBJ2-7; possible D gene TRBD2, 5 bases. Germline assignment: CDR1 MNHEY and CDR2 SVGEGT. The CDR3 is 14 residues long. V was trimmed by 0 bases and J by 7 bases, leaving 13 bases between them. This chain's CDR3 is CASSYSAGPEEQYF. Written as DNA, the CDR3 is TGTGCCAGCAGTTACTCGGCGGGTCCGGAGGAGCAGTACTTC.

The V and J genes are TRBV6-1 and TRBJ2-7; 9 bases are shared with TRBD1. This CDR3 spans 16 amino acids. The germline CDR1 and CDR2 sequences are MNHNS and SASEGT. J was trimmed by 3 bases and V by 0 bases; bases with no gene match: 6. DNA of the CDR3: TGTGCCAGCAGTGAAGCGCAAGGGACAGGGCACTACGAGCAGTACTTC. It specifies CASSEAQGTGHYEQYF.

This chain uses TRBV3-1 (or the pseudogene TRBV3-2) with TRBJ2-5; D uncertain. Looked up from germline, CDR1 is LGHDT and CDR2 is YNNKEL (reference sequence). The CDR3 contains 15 residues. The V and J ends lost 1 base and 5 bases respectively, with 14 bases between them. The CDR3 region has the DNA TGTGCCAGCAGCCAAGGGAGCAAGCACCGGGAGACCCAGTACTTC. As protein: CASSQGSKHRETQYF.

The V call is TRBV5-1, the J call TRBJ2-3; weak D call: TRBD1 (6 bases). The length of the CDR3 is 14 residues. Germline CDR1 reads SGHRS; CDR2 reads YFSETQ. V gave up 4 bases and J gave up 0 bases, with 9 bases separating them. CDR3 residues: CASSLQGSTDTQYF. The CDR3 DNA reads TGCGCCAGCAGCCTACAGGGCAGCACAGATACGCAGTATTTT.

The chain couples TRBV13 to TRBJ1-6, with 9 bases aligning to TRBD1. In germline, CDR1 is PRHDT, CDR2 FYEKMQ (reference sequence). The CDR3 is 22 amino acids. J gave up 10 bases and V 4 bases, and 29 bases lay outside the gene matches. CDR3 in amino acids: CASSSLGAVPGQGTKSGSPLHF. For the CDR3, the DNA is TGTGCCAGCAGCTCCCTCGGAGCGGTCCCGGGACAGGGAACGAAGTCTGGCTCACCCCTCCACTTT. The variable domain in full, completed from reference TRBV13 and TRBJ1-6, reads AAGVIQSPRHLIKEKRETATLKCYPIPRHDTVYWYQQGPGQDPQFLISFYEKMQSDKGSIPDRFSAQQFSDYHSELNMSSLELGDSALYFCASSSLGAVPGQGTKSGSPLHFGNGTRLTVT.

The chain joins TRBV7-2 to TRBJ2-7; D might be TRBD2 (5 bases). CDR1 and CDR2 (germline): SGHTA, FQGNSA. V lost 4 bases and J 0 bases, leaving 13 bases between the germline ends. This CDR3 has 15 amino acids. This CDR3 reads CASSWVQRSSYEQYF. CDR3 bases: TGTGCCAGCAGCTGGGTACAGCGGAGCTCCTACGAGCAGTACTTC.

The V call is TRBV6-1, the J call TRBJ2-3, with TRBD2 identical over 9 bases. From germline, CDR1 is MNHNS and CDR2 SASEGT. This CDR3 has 16 residues. V dropped 4 bases and J dropped 4; count of bases not matched to a gene: 9. In DNA, the CDR3 is TGTGCCAGCAGTGTGGGTAGCGGGAGAGGGTCAGATACGCAGTATTTT. Translating gives CASSVGSGRGSDTQYF.